The clone carrying this T cell receptor beta chain was observed a few times. Its target is unknown. This sample stems from a study of neurological immune-mediated disorders. About the study: The roughly 34 patients with multiple sclerosis comprised about 31 relapsing-remitting cases and 3 secondary progressive cases.

The trim removed 3 bases at V and 7 bases at J, leaving 4 bases unmatched. The CDR3 sequence is 16 residues long. Overall study findings and caveats: None of the CDR3 amino acid sequences of expanded clones recurred across subjects, suggesting private repertoires in all groups. Phylogenetic grouping placed 18 of 34 multiple sclerosis patients' repertoires in one related-CDR3 cluster, a possible signature. HTLV-1-associated myelopathy displayed the greatest TCR clonal expansion, and multiple sclerosis exhibited the smallest, lower than that of healthy controls.

TCRdb independently ran MiXCR on the 5' RACE reads; one entry per CDR3 protein. The sample contains roughly 67,000 distinct CDR3 sequences, 4.1% of which appear only once. The sequenced material came from PBMCs. The chain is built from TRBV12-3 or TRBV12-4 and TRBJ2-2; 14 bases map to TRBD2. The clonotype was recovered from a man between 45 and 60 years old with multiple sclerosis. In DNA, the CDR3 is TGTGCCAGCAGTTTTGGGACTAGCGGGGGAATCGGGGAGCTGTTTTTT. Amino acids: CASSFGTSGGIGELFF.